This TCR beta chain was documented in a study of cytomegalovirus exposure and HLA in healthy donors. General observations from the study: With DRB1 most and HLA-C fewest, TCR association rates differed between HLA loci in a later analysis. The study assumed roughly uniform donor sequencing depth for presence/absence analyses. The study designated fewer than 200 TCR beta chains cytomegalovirus-associated.

Of note for this clone: The antigen remains undetermined.

The CDR3 length is 18 residues. CDR1 SEHNR and CDR2 FQNEAQ come from the germline V gene (reference sequence). Both 60 Vbeta primers and 13 Jbeta primers went into the PCR. Assay used: immunoSEQ multiplex PCR; TCRdb lists only in-frame clones, some missing. The table has 200,000 or so clones, roughly 73% seen once. The sequence was obtained from a woman aged 25 to 39 in good health and CMV-seropositive. Sequenced: PBMCs. V is TRBV7-9 and J is TRBJ2-5; no clear D gene. The tail of the sequence fits TRBJ2-7 better, so the J call may be wrong. This CDR3 reads CASNPFPHLSLSSYEQYF. CDR3 nucleotides: TGTGCCAGCAACCCTTTTCCCCACCTGAGCCTAAGCTCCTACGAGCAGTACTTC.